Listed below are T cell receptor beta chains from one sample, sequenced in a study of T cell responses to AZD1222 COVID-19 vaccine. Sequencing was performed with immunoSEQ multiplex PCR; in TCRdb, only in-frame clones are kept and a portion is missing. The table records approximately 110,000 clones, 70% to 90% of them present only once. Sequenced here: peripheral blood, sampled 28 days after the second AZD1222 dose. Every receptor here comes from an adult who received the AZD1222 COVID-19 vaccine. Each CDR3 is given with its conserved first and last residue. Fields, in order: J gene, D gene, clone size, V gene, CDR3 protein, CDR3 DNA. D genes are given only for firm matches. Clone size is not always given. Where it is, it says once, few, many or a class for expanded clones.

J gene: TRBJ2-5; D gene: .; clone size: .; V gene: TRBV14; CDR3 protein: CASSQVRETQYF; CDR3 DNA: TGTGCCAGCAGCCAAGTCAGAGAGACCCAGTACTTC
J gene: TRBJ1-3; D gene: .; clone size: .; V gene: TRBV28; CDR3 protein: CASSLVVHSGNTIYF; CDR3 DNA: TGTGCCAGCAGTTTGGTGGTGCATTCTGGAAACACCATATATTTT
J gene: TRBJ1-1; D gene: .; clone size: .; V gene: TRBV25-1; CDR3 protein: CASSETGAGNTEAFF; CDR3 DNA: TGTGCCAGCAGTGAAACGGGAGCCGGGAACACTGAAGCTTTCTTT
J gene: TRBJ1-1; D gene: .; clone size: .; V gene: TRBV24-1; CDR3 protein: CATHSGVGTEAFF; CDR3 DNA: TGTGCCACCCACTCGGGAGTAGGCACTGAAGCTTTCTTT
J gene: TRBJ1-2; D gene: TRBD1; clone size: .; V gene: TRBV5-1; CDR3 protein: CASSLGTGGYYGYTF; CDR3 DNA: TGCGCCAGCAGCTTGGGTACAGGGGGCTACTATGGCTACACCTTC
J gene: TRBJ1-5; D gene: .; clone size: once; V gene: TRBV28; CDR3 protein: CASVGPSNQPQHF; CDR3 DNA: TGTGCCAGCGTCGGGCCGAGTAATCAGCCCCAGCATTTT
J gene: TRBJ1-2; D gene: .; clone size: .; V gene: TRBV12-1; CDR3 protein: CASFSAPGTGNGYTF; CDR3 DNA: TGTGCCAGCTTCAGTGCCCCCGGGACAGGGAATGGCTACACCTTC
J gene: TRBJ1-1; D gene: TRBD1; clone size: .; V gene: TRBV7-8; CDR3 protein: CASSLNPGGNTEAFF; CDR3 DNA: TGTGCCAGCAGCTTGAACCCAGGGGGGAACACTGAAGCTTTCTTT
J gene: TRBJ1-3; D gene: TRBD1; clone size: .; V gene: TRBV4-2; CDR3 protein: CASSSDRTSGNTIYF; CDR3 DNA: TGTGCCAGCAGCTCGGACAGGACCTCTGGAAACACCATATATTTT
J gene: TRBJ1-6; D gene: .; clone size: once; V gene: TRBV6-6; CDR3 protein: CASSYSSSYNSPLHF; CDR3 DNA: TGTGCCAGCAGTTACTCCAGCTCCTATAATTCACCCCTCCACTTT
J gene: TRBJ2-7; D gene: TRBD1; clone size: .; V gene: TRBV27; CDR3 protein: CASSYRDRASYEQYF; CDR3 DNA: TGTGCCAGCAGTTACCGGGACAGGGCTTCCTACGAGCAGTACTTC
J gene: TRBJ2-7; D gene: TRBD1; clone size: .; V gene: TRBV5-1; CDR3 protein: CASSWDSLYEQYF; CDR3 DNA: TGCGCCAGCAGTTGGGACAGTCTCTACGAGCAGTACTTC
J gene: TRBJ1-1; D gene: .; clone size: .; V gene: TRBV27; CDR3 protein: CASSFVSGETEAFF; CDR3 DNA: TGTGCCAGCAGTTTCGTTTCGGGTGAGACTGAAGCTTTCTTT
J gene: TRBJ2-3; D gene: TRBD2; clone size: .; V gene: TRBV5-1; CDR3 protein: CASSFLDSGRAGDTQYF; CDR3 DNA: TGCGCCAGCAGCTTCCTTGATAGCGGGAGGGCCGGAGATACGCAGTATTTT
J gene: TRBJ2-2; D gene: .; clone size: .; V gene: TRBV28; CDR3 protein: CASSFVRNTGELFF; CDR3 DNA: TGTGCCAGCAGTTTCGTCAGGAACACCGGGGAGCTGTTTTTT
J gene: TRBJ2-2; D gene: TRBD1; clone size: .; V gene: TRBV6-6; CDR3 protein: CASSSDRGISGELFF; CDR3 DNA: TGTGCCAGCAGCAGCGACAGGGGGATCTCCGGGGAGCTGTTTTTT
J gene: TRBJ1-6; D gene: .; clone size: .; V gene: TRBV7-9; CDR3 protein: CASSRINSPLHF; CDR3 DNA: TGTGCCAGCAGCAGGATTAATTCACCCCTCCACTTT
J gene: TRBJ2-5; D gene: .; clone size: once; V gene: TRBV7-2; CDR3 protein: CASSLGRETQYF; CDR3 DNA: TGTGCCAGCAGCTTAGGACGAGAGACCCAGTACTTC
J gene: TRBJ1-1; D gene: TRBD1; clone size: few; V gene: TRBV30; CDR3 protein: CAWSWDRGTEAFF; CDR3 DNA: TGTGCCTGGAGTTGGGACAGGGGCACTGAAGCTTTCTTT
J gene: TRBJ2-2; D gene: .; clone size: .; V gene: TRBV27; CDR3 protein: CASSLSGTGELFF; CDR3 DNA: TGTGCCAGCAGTTTATCGGGCACCGGGGAGCTGTTTTTT
J gene: TRBJ1-1; D gene: .; clone size: .; V gene: TRBV6-5; CDR3 protein: CASSHEDSFSSEAFF; CDR3 DNA: TGTGCCAGCAGTCATGAGGACAGCTTTAGCTCTGAAGCTTTCTTT
J gene: TRBJ1-5; D gene: TRBD1; clone size: .; V gene: TRBV19; CDR3 protein: CASSITTGGSHQPQHF; CDR3 DNA: TGTGCCAGTAGTATAACTACAGGGGGATCACATCAGCCCCAGCATTTT
J gene: TRBJ1-1; D gene: TRBD1; clone size: .; V gene: TRBV19; CDR3 protein: CASSYRTGGSGTEAFF; CDR3 DNA: TGTGCCAGTAGTTACCGGACAGGGGGCTCTGGCACTGAAGCTTTCTTT
J gene: TRBJ2-5; D gene: .; clone size: .; V gene: TRBV12-3/TRBV12-4; CDR3 protein: CASGGVETQYF; CDR3 DNA: TGTGCCAGCGGAGGGGTTGAGACCCAGTACTTC
J gene: TRBJ2-7; D gene: TRBD2; clone size: once; V gene: TRBV20-1; CDR3 protein: CSASGSGRLDYEQYF; CDR3 DNA: TGCAGTGCTAGTGGTAGCGGGAGGTTGGACTACGAGCAGTACTTC
J gene: TRBJ2-5; D gene: .; clone size: .; V gene: TRBV5-1; CDR3 protein: CASSLVGLAEETQYF; CDR3 DNA: TGCGCCAGCAGCTTGGTTGGTTTAGCGGAAGAGACCCAGTACTTC
J gene: TRBJ2-7; D gene: TRBD1; clone size: .; V gene: TRBV10-2; CDR3 protein: CASSERTGAGEQYF; CDR3 DNA: TGCGCCAGCAGTGAGCGGACAGGGGCAGGCGAGCAGTACTTC
J gene: TRBJ2-5; D gene: .; clone size: .; V gene: TRBV25-1; CDR3 protein: CASRSSGAGETQYF; CDR3 DNA: TGTGCCAGCAGAAGCTCGGGGGCGGGAGAGACCCAGTACTTC
J gene: TRBJ1-6; D gene: .; clone size: .; V gene: TRBV4-2; CDR3 protein: CASSQAVIWDSPLHF; CDR3 DNA: TGTGCCAGCAGCCAAGCAGTAATCTGGGATTCACCCCTCCACTTT
J gene: TRBJ2-3; D gene: .; clone size: .; V gene: TRBV11-3; CDR3 protein: CASSLGGAGPTDTQYF; CDR3 DNA: TGTGCCAGCAGCTTAGGGGGTGCTGGTCCCACAGATACGCAGTATTTT
J gene: TRBJ1-1; D gene: TRBD1; clone size: .; V gene: TRBV10-1; CDR3 protein: CASSEGPGGMNTEAFF; CDR3 DNA: TGCGCCAGCAGTGAAGGCCCAGGGGGGATGAACACTGAAGCTTTCTTT
J gene: TRBJ2-3; D gene: .; clone size: many; V gene: TRBV10-1; CDR3 protein: CASRRGSLYTQYF; CDR3 DNA: TGCGCCAGCAGACGGGGCTCGTTGTATACGCAGTATTTT
J gene: TRBJ2-1; D gene: TRBD2; clone size: .; V gene: TRBV6-5; CDR3 protein: CASSLSGASYNEQFF; CDR3 DNA: TGTGCCAGCAGCCTTAGCGGGGCCTCCTACAATGAGCAGTTCTTC
J gene: TRBJ1-2; D gene: .; clone size: .; V gene: TRBV3-1/TRBV3-2; CDR3 protein: CASSQGRSYGYTF; CDR3 DNA: TGTGCCAGCAGCCAAGGGCGGTCCTATGGCTACACCTTC
J gene: TRBJ2-7; D gene: .; clone size: .; V gene: TRBV19; CDR3 protein: CASSIATGISYEQYF; CDR3 DNA: TGTGCCAGTAGTATAGCAACAGGAATCTCCTACGAGCAGTACTTC
J gene: TRBJ1-2; D gene: .; clone size: few; V gene: TRBV6-6; CDR3 protein: CASSFRTIYGYTF; CDR3 DNA: TGTGCCAGCAGTTTTCGGACAATCTATGGCTACACCTTC
J gene: TRBJ2-2; D gene: .; clone size: .; V gene: TRBV28; CDR3 protein: CASSLARGLTGELFF; CDR3 DNA: TGTGCCAGCAGTTTGGCCAGGGGCCTCACGGGGGAGCTGTTTTTT
J gene: TRBJ1-2; D gene: TRBD1; clone size: .; V gene: TRBV28; CDR3 protein: CASIRRGDRITGYTF; CDR3 DNA: TGTGCCAGCATTCGAAGGGGGGACAGGATAACTGGCTACACCTTC
J gene: TRBJ1-1; D gene: .; clone size: .; V gene: TRBV18; CDR3 protein: CASSPDTEAFF; CDR3 DNA: TGTGCCAGCTCACCAGATACTGAAGCTTTCTTT
J gene: TRBJ2-5; D gene: .; clone size: .; V gene: TRBV6-5; CDR3 protein: CASSTSRGETQYF; CDR3 DNA: TGTGCCAGCAGTACCTCGAGGGGGGAGACCCAGTACTTC
J gene: TRBJ1-2; D gene: .; clone size: .; V gene: TRBV10-3; CDR3 protein: CAINSDVTADGYTF; CDR3 DNA: TGTGCCATCAACTCCGACGTGACAGCCGATGGCTACACCTTC
J gene: TRBJ2-1; D gene: .; clone size: .; V gene: TRBV4-2; CDR3 protein: CASSQEGGKISYNEQFF; CDR3 DNA: TGTGCCAGCAGCCAAGAAGGGGGAAAGATCTCCTACAATGAGCAGTTCTTC